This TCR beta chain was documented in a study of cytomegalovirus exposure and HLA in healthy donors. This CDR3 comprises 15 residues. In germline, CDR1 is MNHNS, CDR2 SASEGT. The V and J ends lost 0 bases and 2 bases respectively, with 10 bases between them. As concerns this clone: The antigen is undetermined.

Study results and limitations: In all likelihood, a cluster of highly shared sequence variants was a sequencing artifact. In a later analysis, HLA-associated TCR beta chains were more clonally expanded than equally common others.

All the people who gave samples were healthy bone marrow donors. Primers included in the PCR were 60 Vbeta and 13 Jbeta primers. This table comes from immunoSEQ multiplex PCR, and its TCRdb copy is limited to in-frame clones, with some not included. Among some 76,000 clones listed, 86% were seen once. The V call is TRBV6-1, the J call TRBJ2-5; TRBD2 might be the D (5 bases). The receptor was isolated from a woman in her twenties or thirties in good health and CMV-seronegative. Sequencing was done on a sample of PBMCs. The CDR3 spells CASSEAAGEQETQYF. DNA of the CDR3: TGTGCCAGCAGTGAAGCGGCGGGTGAGCAAGAGACCCAGTACTTC.